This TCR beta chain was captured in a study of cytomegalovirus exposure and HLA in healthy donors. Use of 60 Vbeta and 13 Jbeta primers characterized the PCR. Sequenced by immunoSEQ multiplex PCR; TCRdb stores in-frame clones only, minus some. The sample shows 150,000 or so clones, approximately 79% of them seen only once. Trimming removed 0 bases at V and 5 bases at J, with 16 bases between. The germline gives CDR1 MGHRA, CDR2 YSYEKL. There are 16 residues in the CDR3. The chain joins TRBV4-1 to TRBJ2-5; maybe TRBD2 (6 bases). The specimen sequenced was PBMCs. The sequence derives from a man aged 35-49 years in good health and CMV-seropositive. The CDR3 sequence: CASSQDSSSGRETQYF. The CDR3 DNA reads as TGCGCCAGCAGCCAAGATTCCTCCAGCGGGCGTGAGACCCAGTACTTC.